These 7 T cell receptor beta chains share one sample of origin, sequenced in a study of cytomegalovirus exposure and HLA in healthy donors (dated by TCRdb to the late 2010s). Library construction relied on the immunoSEQ multiplex PCR assay. For the multiplex PCR, a mixture combining 60 forward primers for TCR Vbeta segments and 13 reverse primers for TCR Jbeta segments was used. This immuneACCESS table, as held by TCRdb, lists in-frame sequences with V and J called but not all clones. Of the missing ones, under half trace to an unresolved V gene in checked studies; the others have no known cause. For this sample the table gives about 190,000 clones, of which 10% to 15% were detected only once. The ten top clones hold about 7.8% of the sample. The source material was PBMCs. These receptors all come from a man in his forties or fifties in good health and CMV-seropositive.

A few counts support this clone. V is TRBV9 and J is TRBJ2-5; D is possibly TRBD1 (5 bases). Germline CDR1 is SGDLS and CDR2 is YYNGEE. V lost 0 bases and J lost 3, with 12 bases in between. The CDR3 spans 15 residues. CDR3 protein: CASSVVWGGEETQYF. The CDR3 coding sequence is TGTGCCAGCAGCGTAGTATGGGGCGGAGAAGAGACCCAGTACTTC.

This chain links TRBV18 with TRBJ1-2; TRBD1 matches at 12 bases. Trimming cost V 4 bases and J 4 bases; bases outside gene matches: 10. CDR1 is KGHSH and CDR2 is LQKENI in the germline V gene. CDR3 length: 17 residues. Written as DNA, the CDR3 is TGTGCCAGCTCACGGCCGGGACAGGGGGCATTCGGCTATGGCTACACCTTC. Amino acids: CASSRPGQGAFGYGYTF.

This chain connects TRBV7-3 to TRBJ2-5, with D possibly matching TRBD1 (6 bases). The CDR3 spans 14 residues. Germline loops: CDR1 SGHTA, CDR2 FQGTGA. Trimming removed 5 bases from V and 5 bases from J, with 15 bases in between. The CDR3 sequence is CASSPSPTGETQYF. CDR3 nucleotide sequence: TGTGCCAGCAGCCCTAGCCCCACAGGGGAGACCCAGTACTTC.

The sample holds a few counts of this clone. The chain joins TRBV5-1 to TRBJ2-7; TRBD1 might be the D (6 bases). The CDR3 spans 15 residues. Trimming removed 0 bases from V and 6 bases from J, with 16 bases in between. CDR1 SGHRS and CDR2 YFSETQ come from the germline V gene. The CDR3 DNA sequence: TGCGCCAGCAGCTTGGGGCAGGGGCTCACAGGCGAGCAGTACGTC. Protein sequence: CASSLGQGLTGEQYV.

This clone was detected only a few times. J is TRBJ2-5 and V is TRBV10-1; 10 positions agree with TRBD1. Germline V gene data show CDR1 as WNHNN and CDR2 as SYGVQD (reference sequence). The V gene end was trimmed by 3 bases and the J gene end by 6 bases; junction bases not matched to a gene: 4. The length of the CDR3 is 14 residues. CDR3 DNA: TGCGCCAGCAGTGAAGGGACAGGGGTAAAGACCCAGTACTTC. Amino acid sequence: CASSEGTGVKTQYF.

This clone was seen only a few times. J is TRBJ1-2 and V is TRBV4-3; a possible D gene is TRBD1 (5 bases). The germline CDR1 and CDR2 sequences are LGHNA and YSLEER. There are 15 residues in the CDR3. Trimming left V 2 bases short and J 2 bases short, with 12 bases between. The CDR3, as DNA: TGCGCCAGCAGCCAAAGGGGACTCGGCAACTATGGCTACACCTTC. Protein: CASSQRGLGNYGYTF.

The sample holds a few counts of this clone. This chain links TRBV29-1 with TRBJ2-7; 8 nucleotides line up with TRBD1. The germline CDR1 and CDR2 sequences are SQVTM and ANQGSEA. CDR3 length: 13 amino acids. The ends lost 4 bases at V and 1 base at J; junction bases unmatched: 3. The CDR3 nucleotides are TGCAGCGTTGGACAGGGGACTTCCTACGAGCAGTACTTC. This codes for CSVGQGTSYEQYF.